A single sample gave rise to the 14 T cell receptor beta chains below, sequenced in a study of T cells in Graves' hyperthyroidism and ophthalmopathy. Using RNA transcripts as the source, TCR beta CDR3 regions were amplified. TCR CDR3 regions were first amplified by RT-PCR with HTBI primers. Using its own MiXCR run on the multiplex PCR reads, TCRdb lists one record per CDR3 protein. Found here are around 690,000 distinct CDR3 sequences, less than 25% of them singletons; the top ten hold 34%. The specimen was blood. Source of these receptors: a man aged 25 to 40 with Graves' ophthalmopathy.

This clonotype has ten or more counts. V usage is TRBV12-5 and J usage is TRBJ2-5; D possibly corresponds to TRBD1 (5 bases). The CDR3 length is 14 residues. V lost 7 bases to trimming and J lost 5 bases, with 17 bases between them. Germline-derived CDR1 and CDR2 are LGHNT and FRNRAP. CDR3 amino acids: CASAYGQGWETQYF. In DNA, the CDR3 is TGTGCTAGTGCCTACGGGCAGGGTTGGGAGACCCAGTACTTC. The variable domain in full, completed from reference TRBV12-5 and TRBJ2-5, reads DARVTQTPRHKVTEMGQEVTMRCQPILGHNTVFWYRQTMMQGLELLAYFRNRAPLDDSGMPKDRFSAEMPDATLATLKIQPSEPRDSAVYFCASAYGQGWETQYFGPGTRLLVL.

This clonotype was counted between two and nine times. CDR3 amino acids: CASSLNNWDGSYEQYF. The CDR3, as DNA: TGCGCCAGCAGCTTAAACAATTGGGACGGCTCCTACGAGCAGTACTTC. This chain uses TRBV5-1 with TRBJ2-7; TRBD1 or TRBD2 may be the D gene (5 bases each). Germline-derived CDR1 and CDR2 are SGHRS and YFSETQ. With 2 bases removed from V and 0 bases from J, the gap between germline ends came to 15 bases. The CDR3 has 16 amino acids. Together with reference TRBV5-1 and TRBJ2-7, the CDR3 gives the full variable domain: KAGVTQTPRYLIKTRGQQVTLSCSPISGHRSVSWYQQTPGQGLQFLFEYFSETQRNKGNFPGRFSGRQFSNSRSEMNVSTLELGDSALYLCASSLNNWDGSYEQYFGPGTRLTVT.

The chain links TRBV20-1 to TRBJ2-7; TRBD2 agrees at 7 bases. Looked up from germline, CDR1 is DFQATT and CDR2 is SNEGSKA (reference sequence). V was pared by 6 bases and J by 3 bases, with 8 bases of the junction left unmatched. The CDR3 consists of 13 residues. CDR3 sequence reads: CSALPGLNYEQYF. The CDR3 DNA is TGCAGTGCCCTTCCGGGACTAAACTACGAGCAGTACTTC.

There are a few counts of this clonotype. The genes are TRBV2 and TRBJ1-1, with TRBD1 as a possible D gene (5 bases). V lost 6 bases and J lost 8, with 10 bases in between. The germline V gene encodes CDR1 SNHLY and CDR2 FYNNEI. The CDR3 covers 11 residues. Here the CDR3 reads CASRRDREAFF. CDR3 DNA: TGTGCCAGCAGACGAGACAGAGAAGCTTTCTTT.

The V and J genes are TRBV7-6 and TRBJ2-3; no clear D gene. Trimming stripped 4 bases from V and 7 bases from J, with 6 bases between. CDR3 length equals 11 residues. Germline CDR1 SGHVS, CDR2 FNYEAQ. This chain's CDR3 is CASSWDNTQYF. In DNA, the CDR3 is TGTGCCAGCAGCTGGGATAATACGCAGTATTTT.

Only a few counts were recorded for this clonotype. This chain connects TRBV14 to TRBJ2-5; D remains ambiguous. The CDR3 totals 14 residues. The V end lost 0 bases, the J end lost 1 base, and 6 bases lay between the germline ends. Germline CDR1 and CDR2: SGHDN and FVKESK. The CDR3 loop reads CASSQDSAQETQYF. The CDR3 DNA follows: TGTGCCAGCAGCCAAGATTCAGCCCAAGAGACCCAGTACTTC. Full variable domain (remainder filled in from reference TRBV14 and TRBJ2-5): EAGVTQFPSHSVIEKGQTVTLRCDPISGHDNLYWYRRVMGKEIKFLLHFVKESKQDESGMPNNRFLAERTGGTYSTLKVQPAELEDSGVYFCASSQDSAQETQYFGPGTRLLVL.

This clonotype appeared a few times. CDR3 protein: CASSLDDGTYQPQHF. The CDR3 coding sequence is TGTGCCAGCAGCTTAGACGACGGAACCTATCAGCCCCAGCATTTT. The chain links TRBV11-2 to TRBJ1-5; D call uncertain. The length of the CDR3 is 15 residues. The V end was cut by 0 bases, the J end by 5 bases, with 11 bases between. Germline lookup yields CDR1 SGHAT and CDR2 FQNNGV.

This chain links TRBV13 with TRBJ2-3; the match to TRBD2 covers 9 bases. This CDR3 spans 16 amino acids. V lost 5 bases, J lost 2 bases, and 8 bases stayed unmatched. Per germline, CDR1 PRHDT and CDR2 FYEKMQ (reference sequence). The CDR3 bases are TGTGCCAGCAGCATTCTTAGCGGGAGAGTCACAGATACGCAGTATTTT. The encoded protein is CASSILSGRVTDTQYF.

This clonotype has only a few counts. V and J are TRBV25-1 and TRBJ2-7; D not certain. Germline V gene lookup returns CDR1 MGHDK and CDR2 SYGVNS. The CDR3 has 13 amino acids. The germline V and J ends were trimmed by 2 bases and 3 bases, with 8 bases remaining between them. CDR3 nucleotide sequence: TGTGCCAGCAGTGAAACTACAAGCTACGAGCAGTACTTC. This gives the protein CASSETTSYEQYF.

The chain carries TRBV5-4 and TRBJ2-3; TRBD2 matches at 8 bases. From germline, CDR1 is SGHNT and CDR2 YYREEE (reference sequence). The CDR3 contains 15 residues. With 0 bases clipped from V and 5 bases from J, the junction kept 5 bases outside the gene matches. CDR3 sequence (DNA): TGTGCCAGCAGCTTGGGGAGCGGGAGAAGAGATACGCAGTATTTT. Translation gives CASSLGSGRRDTQYF.

This clonotype was seen a few times. V is TRBV18 and J is TRBJ1-2, with D unclear. The CDR3 has 15 amino acids. Germline V gives CDR1 KGHSH, CDR2 LQKENI. V shed 2 bases and J shed 3 bases, with 13 bases lying between them. CDR3 amino acids: CASSPSQIKDYGYTF. The CDR3 DNA reads as TGTGCCAGCTCACCATCACAGATCAAGGACTATGGCTACACCTTC.

The chain recombines TRBV6-1 with TRBJ1-2; D is undetermined. The CDR3 is 13 residues long. Germline V CDR1 and CDR2: MNHNS, SASEGT. Trimming left V 7 bases short and J 7 bases short, with 16 bases between. The CDR3, as DNA: TGTGCCAGCATCGACCAAACTGAGGGTGGCTACACCTTC. Residues: CASIDQTEGGYTF.

Ten or more counts support this clonotype. The chain carries TRBV20-1 and TRBJ1-1; 7 bases align to TRBD1. The junction had 5 bases not matched to a gene; V was cut back by 3 bases and J by 7 bases. The CDR3 covers 12 residues. The germline V gene has CDR1 DFQATT and CDR2 SNEGSKA (reference sequence). The CDR3 loop reads CSASPYRGEAFF. The CDR3 coding sequence is TGCAGTGCTAGCCCTTACAGGGGTGAAGCTTTCTTT.

The chain recombines TRBV7-8 with TRBJ1-6; D is ambiguous. The CDR3 length is 14 residues. In germline, CDR1 is SGHVS, CDR2 FQNEAQ. Trimming removed 8 bases at V and 10 bases at J, with 18 bases between. For the CDR3, the DNA is TGTGCCAGCGGAAGGTCCGATCTTAGGTCACCCCTCCACTTT. Its protein product is CASGRSDLRSPLHF.